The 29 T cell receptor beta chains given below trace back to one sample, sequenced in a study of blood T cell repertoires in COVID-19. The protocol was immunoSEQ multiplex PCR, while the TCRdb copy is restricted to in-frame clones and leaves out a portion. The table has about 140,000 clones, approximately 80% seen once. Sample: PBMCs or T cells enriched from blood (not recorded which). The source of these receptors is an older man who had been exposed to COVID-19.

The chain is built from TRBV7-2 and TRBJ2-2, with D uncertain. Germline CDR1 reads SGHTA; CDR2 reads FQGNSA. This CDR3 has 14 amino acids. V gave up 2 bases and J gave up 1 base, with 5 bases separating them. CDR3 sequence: CASSLNRNTGELFF. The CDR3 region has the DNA TGTGCCAGCAGCTTAAACAGGAACACCGGGGAGCTGTTTTTT.

For the CDR3, the DNA is TGTGCTAGTGGTTCAGGGGTTTCGAACACTGAAGCTTTCTTT. Encoded protein: CASGSGVSNTEAFF. The V call is TRBV12-5, the J call TRBJ1-1, with D tentatively TRBD1 (6 bases). The CDR3 has 14 amino acids. Germline V CDR1 and CDR2: LGHNT, FRNRAP. Between the trimmed V and J ends, which lost 4 bases and 1 base, there was a span of 10 bases.

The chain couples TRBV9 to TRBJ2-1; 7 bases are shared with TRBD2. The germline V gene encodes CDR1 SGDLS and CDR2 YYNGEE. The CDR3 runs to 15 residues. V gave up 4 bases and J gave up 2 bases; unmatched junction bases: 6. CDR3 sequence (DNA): TGTGCCAGCAGCCCCACGGGGACTACCTACAATGAGCAGTTCTTC. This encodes CASSPTGTTYNEQFF.

The CDR3 here is CSVDKQITNTEAFF. As DNA, the CDR3 is TGCAGCGTTGATAAACAGATAACGAACACTGAAGCTTTCTTT. The V call is TRBV29-1, the J call TRBJ1-1; D is undetermined. Trimming removed 3 bases from V and 1 base from J, with 12 bases in between. Germline V CDR1 and CDR2: SQVTM, ANQGSEA. This CDR3 region has 14 residues. The whole variable domain, filled in from reference TRBV29-1 and TRBJ1-1, reads SAVISQKPSRDICQRGTSLTIQCQVDSQVTMMFWYRQQPGQSLTLIATANQGSEATYESGFVIDKFPISRPNLTFSTLTVSNMSPEDSSIYLCSVDKQITNTEAFFGQGTRLTVV.

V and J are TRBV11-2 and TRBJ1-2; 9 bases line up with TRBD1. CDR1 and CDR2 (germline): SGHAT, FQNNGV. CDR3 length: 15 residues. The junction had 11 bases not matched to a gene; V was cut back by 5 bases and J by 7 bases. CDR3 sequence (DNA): TGTGCCAGCAGCCCATCCGGGACAGGGAAATCTGGCTACACCTTC. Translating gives CASSPSGTGKSGYTF.

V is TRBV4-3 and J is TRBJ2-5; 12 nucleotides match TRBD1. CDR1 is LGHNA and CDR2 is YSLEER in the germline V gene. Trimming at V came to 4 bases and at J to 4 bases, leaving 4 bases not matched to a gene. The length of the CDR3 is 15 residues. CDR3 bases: TGCGCCAGCAGCCCCGGGACAGGGGGCTTAGAGACCCAGTACTTC. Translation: CASSPGTGGLETQYF.

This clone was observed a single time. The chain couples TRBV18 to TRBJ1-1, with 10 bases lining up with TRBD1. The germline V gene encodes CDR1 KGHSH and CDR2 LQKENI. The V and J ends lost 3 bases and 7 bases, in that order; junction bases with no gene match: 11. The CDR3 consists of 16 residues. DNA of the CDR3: TGTGCCAGCTCACCGTACCCGGGACAGGGGTCAGGTGAAGCTTTCTTT. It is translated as CASSPYPGQGSGEAFF.

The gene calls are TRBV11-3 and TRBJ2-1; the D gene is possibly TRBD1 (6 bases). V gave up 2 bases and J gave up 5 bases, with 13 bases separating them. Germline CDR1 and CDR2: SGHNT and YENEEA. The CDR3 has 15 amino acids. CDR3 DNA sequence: TGTGCCAGCAGCTTATCCGGGACAAACAACAATGAGCAGTTCTTC. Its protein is CASSLSGTNNNEQFF.

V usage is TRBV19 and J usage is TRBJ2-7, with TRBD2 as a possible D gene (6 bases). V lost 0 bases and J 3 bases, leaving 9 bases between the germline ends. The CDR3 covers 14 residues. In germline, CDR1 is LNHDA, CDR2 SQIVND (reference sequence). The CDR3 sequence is CASSIDGGIYEQYF. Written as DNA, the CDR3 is TGTGCCAGTAGTATAGACGGAGGGATCTACGAGCAGTACTTC.

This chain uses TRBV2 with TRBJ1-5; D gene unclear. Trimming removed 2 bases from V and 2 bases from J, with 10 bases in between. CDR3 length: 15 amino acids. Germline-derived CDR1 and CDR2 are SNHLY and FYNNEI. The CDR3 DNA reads TGTGCCAGCAGTGAAAGCGCAATAGGCAATCAGCCCCAGCATTTT. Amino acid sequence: CASSESAIGNQPQHF. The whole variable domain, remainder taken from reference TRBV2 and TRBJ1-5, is EPEVTQTPSHQVTQMGQEVILRCVPISNHLYFYWYRQILGQKVEFLVSFYNNEISEKSEIFDDQFSVERPDGSNFTLKIRSTKLEDSAMYFCASSESAIGNQPQHFGDGTRLSIL.

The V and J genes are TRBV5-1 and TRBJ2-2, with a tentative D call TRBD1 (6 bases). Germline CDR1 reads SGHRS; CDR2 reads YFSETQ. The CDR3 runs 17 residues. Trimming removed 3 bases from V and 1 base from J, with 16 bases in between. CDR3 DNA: TGCGCCAGCAGCTCGACTTCAGGGGCACTGAACACCGGGGAGCTGTTTTTT. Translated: CASSSTSGALNTGELFF. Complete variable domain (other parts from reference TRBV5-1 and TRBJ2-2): KAGVTQTPRYLIKTRGQQVTLSCSPISGHRSVSWYQQTPGQGLQFLFEYFSETQRNKGNFPGRFSGRQFSNSRSEMNVSTLELGDSALYLCASSSTSGALNTGELFFGEGSRLTVL.

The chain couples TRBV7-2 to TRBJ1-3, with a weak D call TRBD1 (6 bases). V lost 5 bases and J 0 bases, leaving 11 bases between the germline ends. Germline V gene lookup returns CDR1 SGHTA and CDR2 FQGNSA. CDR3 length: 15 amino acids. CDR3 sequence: CASSLGHSSGNTIYF. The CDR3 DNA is TGTGCCAGCAGCCTGGGACACAGCTCTGGAAACACCATATATTTT.

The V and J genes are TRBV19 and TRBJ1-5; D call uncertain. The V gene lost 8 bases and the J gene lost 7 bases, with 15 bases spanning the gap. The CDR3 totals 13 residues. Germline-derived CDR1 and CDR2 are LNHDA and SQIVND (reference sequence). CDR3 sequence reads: CASHSSVEQPQHF. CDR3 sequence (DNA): TGTGCCAGTCACTCCTCGGTAGAGCAGCCCCAGCATTTT.

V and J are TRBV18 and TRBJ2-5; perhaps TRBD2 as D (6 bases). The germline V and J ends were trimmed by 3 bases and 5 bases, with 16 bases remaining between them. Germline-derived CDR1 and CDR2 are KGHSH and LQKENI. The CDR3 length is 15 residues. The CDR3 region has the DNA TGTGCCAGCTCACCCAGACTAGGAAGCCGGGAGACCCAGTACTTC. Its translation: CASSPRLGSRETQYF.

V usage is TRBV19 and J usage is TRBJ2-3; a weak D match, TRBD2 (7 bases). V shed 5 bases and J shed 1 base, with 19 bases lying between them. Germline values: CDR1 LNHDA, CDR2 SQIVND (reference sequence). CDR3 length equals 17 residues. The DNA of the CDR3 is TGTGCCAGTAGTTATCCTAGGGGGGGAAGAGGCACAGATACGCAGTATTTT. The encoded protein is CASSYPRGGRGTDTQYF. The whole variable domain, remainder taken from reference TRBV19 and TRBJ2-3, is DGGITQSPKYLFRKEGQNVTLSCEQNLNHDAMYWYRQDPGQGLRLIYYSQIVNDFQKGDIAEGYSVSREKKESFPLTVTSAQKNPTAFYLCASSYPRGGRGTDTQYFGPGTRLTVL.

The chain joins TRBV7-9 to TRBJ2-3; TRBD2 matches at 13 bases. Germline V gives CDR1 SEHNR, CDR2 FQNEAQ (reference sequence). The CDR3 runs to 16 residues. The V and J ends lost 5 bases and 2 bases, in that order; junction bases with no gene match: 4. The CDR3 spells CASSIGTSGTTDTQYF. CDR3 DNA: TGTGCCAGCAGCATCGGGACTAGCGGGACCACAGATACGCAGTATTTT.

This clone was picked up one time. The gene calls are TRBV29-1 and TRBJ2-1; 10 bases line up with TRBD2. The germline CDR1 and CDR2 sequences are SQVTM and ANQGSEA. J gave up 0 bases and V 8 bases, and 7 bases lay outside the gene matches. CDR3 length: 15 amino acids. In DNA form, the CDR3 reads TGCAGCACTGATCGGACTAGCGGCTCCTACAATGAGCAGTTCTTC. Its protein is CSTDRTSGSYNEQFF.

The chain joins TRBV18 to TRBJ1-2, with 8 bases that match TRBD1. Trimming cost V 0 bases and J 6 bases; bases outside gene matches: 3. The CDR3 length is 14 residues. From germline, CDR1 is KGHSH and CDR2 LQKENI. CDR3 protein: CASSPPTTGDGYTF. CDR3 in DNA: TGTGCCAGCTCACCACCCACGACAGGGGATGGCTACACCTTC. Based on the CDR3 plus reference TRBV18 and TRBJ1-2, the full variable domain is NAGVMQNPRHLVRRRGQEARLRCSPMKGHSHVYWYRQLPEEGLKFMVYLQKENIIDESGMPKERFSAEFPKEGPSILRIQQVVRGDSAAYFCASSPPTTGDGYTFGSGTRLTVV.

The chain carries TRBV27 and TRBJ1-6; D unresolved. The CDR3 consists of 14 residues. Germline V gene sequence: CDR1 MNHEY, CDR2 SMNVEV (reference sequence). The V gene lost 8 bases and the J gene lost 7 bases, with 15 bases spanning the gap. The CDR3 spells CASGPARGNSPLHF. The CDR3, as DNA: TGTGCCAGCGGCCCGGCACGAGGGAATTCACCCCTCCACTTT.

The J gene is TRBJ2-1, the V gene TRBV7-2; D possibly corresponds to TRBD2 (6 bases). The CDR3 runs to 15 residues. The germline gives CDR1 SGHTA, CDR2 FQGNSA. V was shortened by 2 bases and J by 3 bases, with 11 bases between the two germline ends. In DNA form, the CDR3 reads TGTGCCAGCAGCTTATCCGGGACTTTCTACAATGAGCAGTTCTTC. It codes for CASSLSGTFYNEQFF.

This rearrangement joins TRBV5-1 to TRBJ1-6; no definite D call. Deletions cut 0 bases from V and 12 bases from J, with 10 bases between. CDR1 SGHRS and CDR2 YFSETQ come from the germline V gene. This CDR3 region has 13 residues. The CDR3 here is CASSLAGVGPLHF. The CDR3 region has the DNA TGCGCCAGCAGCTTGGCGGGAGTAGGACCCCTCCACTTT.

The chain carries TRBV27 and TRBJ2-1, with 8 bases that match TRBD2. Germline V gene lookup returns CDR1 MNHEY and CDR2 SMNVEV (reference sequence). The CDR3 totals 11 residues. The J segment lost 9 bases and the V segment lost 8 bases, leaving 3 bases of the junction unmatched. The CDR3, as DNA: TGTGCCAGCGGACGGGGGGGTGAGCAGTTCTTC. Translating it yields CASGRGGEQFF.

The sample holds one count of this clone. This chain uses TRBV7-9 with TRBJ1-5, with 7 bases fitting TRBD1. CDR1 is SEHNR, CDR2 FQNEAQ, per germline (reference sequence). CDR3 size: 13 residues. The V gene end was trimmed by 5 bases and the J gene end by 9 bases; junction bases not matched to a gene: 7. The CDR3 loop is CASSPQGFGPQHF. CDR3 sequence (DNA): TGTGCCAGCAGCCCACAGGGGTTTGGGCCCCAGCATTTT.

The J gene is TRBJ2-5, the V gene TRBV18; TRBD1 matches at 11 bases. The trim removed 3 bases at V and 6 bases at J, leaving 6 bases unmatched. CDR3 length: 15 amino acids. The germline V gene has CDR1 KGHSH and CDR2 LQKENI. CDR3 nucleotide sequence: TGTGCCAGCTCACCTACCGGGACAGGGGGGAAGACCCAGTACTTC. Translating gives CASSPTGTGGKTQYF.

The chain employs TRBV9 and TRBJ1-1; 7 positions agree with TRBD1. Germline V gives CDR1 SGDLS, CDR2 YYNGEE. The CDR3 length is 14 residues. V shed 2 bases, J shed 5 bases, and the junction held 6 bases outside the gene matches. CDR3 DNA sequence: TGTGCCAGCAGCGTGTATACAGGGGAAACTGAAGCTTTCTTT. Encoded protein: CASSVYTGETEAFF.

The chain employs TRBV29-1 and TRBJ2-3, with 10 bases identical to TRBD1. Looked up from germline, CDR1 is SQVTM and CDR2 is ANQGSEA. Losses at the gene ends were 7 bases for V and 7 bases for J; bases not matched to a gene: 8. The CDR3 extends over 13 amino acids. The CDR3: CSAGTGAMNTQYF. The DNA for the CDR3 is TGCAGCGCTGGGACAGGGGCAATGAATACGCAGTATTTT.

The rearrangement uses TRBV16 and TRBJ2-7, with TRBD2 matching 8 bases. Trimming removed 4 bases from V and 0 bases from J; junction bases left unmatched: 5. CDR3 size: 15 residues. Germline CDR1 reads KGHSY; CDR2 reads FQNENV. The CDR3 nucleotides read TGTGCCAGCAGCCTGCTGAGCGGGAGCTCCTACGAGCAGTACTTC. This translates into CASSLLSGSSYEQYF.

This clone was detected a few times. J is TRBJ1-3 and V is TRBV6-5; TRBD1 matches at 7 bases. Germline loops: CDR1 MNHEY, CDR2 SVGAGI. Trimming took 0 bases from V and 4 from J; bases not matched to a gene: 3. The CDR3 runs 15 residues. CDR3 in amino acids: CASSYSMTGGNTIYF. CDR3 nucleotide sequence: TGTGCCAGCAGTTACTCGATGACAGGGGGAAACACCATATATTTT.

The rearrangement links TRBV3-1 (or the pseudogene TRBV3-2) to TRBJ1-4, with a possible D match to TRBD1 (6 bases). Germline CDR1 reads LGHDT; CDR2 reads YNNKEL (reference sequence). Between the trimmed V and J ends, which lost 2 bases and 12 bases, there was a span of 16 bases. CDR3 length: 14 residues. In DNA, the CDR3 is TGTGCCAGCAGCCAACTTCGGGCAGGGGATGAACTGTTTTTT. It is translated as CASSQLRAGDELFF.